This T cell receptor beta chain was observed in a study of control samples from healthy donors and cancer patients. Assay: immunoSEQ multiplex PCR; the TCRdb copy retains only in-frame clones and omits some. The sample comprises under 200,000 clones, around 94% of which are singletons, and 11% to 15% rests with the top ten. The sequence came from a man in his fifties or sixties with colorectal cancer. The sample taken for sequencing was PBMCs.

Written as DNA, the CDR3 is TGTGCCAGCAGCCAAGATTGGGCAGATAATGAAAAACTGTTTTTT. As protein: CASSQDWADNEKLFF. This sequence joins TRBV3-1 (or the pseudogene TRBV3-2) and TRBJ1-4; no reliable D call. The V end was cut by 0 bases, the J end by 4 bases, with 9 bases between. CDR1 and CDR2 (germline): LGHDT, YNNKEL (reference sequence). The CDR3 runs to 15 residues.